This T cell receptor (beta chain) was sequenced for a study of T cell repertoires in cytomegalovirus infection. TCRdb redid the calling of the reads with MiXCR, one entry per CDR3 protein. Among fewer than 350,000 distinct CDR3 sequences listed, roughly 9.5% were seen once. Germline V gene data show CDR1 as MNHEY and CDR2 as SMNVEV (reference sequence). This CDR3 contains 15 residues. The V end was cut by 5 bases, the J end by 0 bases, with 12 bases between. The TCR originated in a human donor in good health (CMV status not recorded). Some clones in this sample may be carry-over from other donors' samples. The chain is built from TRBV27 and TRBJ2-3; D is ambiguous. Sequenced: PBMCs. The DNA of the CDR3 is TGTGCCAGCAGTCTGGTCCCTTCTAGCACAGATACGCAGTATTTT. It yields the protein CASSLVPSSTDTQYF.